Reported below is one T cell receptor beta chain. The antigen remains unidentified. The sample originates from a study of T cells in Graves' hyperthyroidism and ophthalmopathy. Study summary: Blood from the periphery was taken at initial diagnosis, before any treatment. Study-wide points: Clonotypes that were expanded in thyroid above 0.001 mostly appeared in blood too.

RNA transcripts provided the source from which TCR beta CDR3 regions were amplified. An initial round of RT-PCR targeting the TCR CDR3 relied on the HTBI primer set. One entry per CDR3 protein results from TCRdb running MiXCR on the multiplex PCR reads. The table lists approximately 620,000 distinct CDR3 sequences, more than 15% of them singletons. The CDR3 covers 11 residues. Trimming stripped 1 base from V and 6 bases from J, with 7 bases between. CDR1 is GTSNPN and CDR2 is SVGIG in the germline V gene (reference sequence). The chain links TRBV30 to TRBJ2-7; D unclear. Sequenced material: blood. The sequence was obtained from a woman aged 40 to 50 with Graves' ophthalmopathy. CDR3 amino acids: CAWSEQREQYF. The CDR3 nucleotides read TGTGCCTGGAGTGAACAGCGCGAGCAGTACTTC.